A selection of T cell receptor beta chains follows, all from one sample in a study of T cell responses to AZD1222 COVID-19 vaccine. Here immunoSEQ multiplex PCR was the method, and the copy in TCRdb shows in-frame clones only, minus some. The sample records more than 95,000 clones, 88% being singletons. Specimen: peripheral blood, collected on day 0 of AZD1222 vaccination. The receptor source for this set is an adult in good health. The CDR3 runs from the conserved cysteine through the conserved F or W. The order of the fields is D gene, clone size, J gene, V gene, CDR3 DNA, CDR3 protein. The D gene is left open where the match is weak. For some rows the clone size is stated as once, few or many, or as a class when expanded; others skip it.

D: NA
size: NA
J: TRBJ1-6
V: TRBV3-1/TRBV3-2
DNA: TGTGCCAGCAGCCAAGGGGCTCGGTCACCCCTCCACTTT
CDR3: CASSQGARSPLHF

D: NA
size: NA
J: TRBJ1-1
V: TRBV5-4
DNA: TGTGCCAGCAGTCGGGCCGGTTCGTGGGCTGAAGCTTTCTTT
CDR3: CASSRAGSWAEAFF

D: NA
size: NA
J: TRBJ2-4
V: TRBV19
DNA: TGTGCCAGTAGCCAAGGAACGGACATTCAGTACTTC
CDR3: CASSQGTDIQYF

D: NA
size: NA
J: TRBJ1-5
V: TRBV2
DNA: TGTGCCAGCAGTGAAGGGAGCAATCAGCCCCAGCATTTT
CDR3: CASSEGSNQPQHF

D: NA
size: NA
J: TRBJ2-5
V: TRBV15
DNA: TGTGCCACCAGCAGAGATCGCAGGGGAGAGACCCAGTACTTC
CDR3: CATSRDRRGETQYF

D: TRBD2
size: NA
J: TRBJ2-3
V: TRBV19
DNA: TGTGCCAGTAGTTCGGGACTAGGGGGGGATACGCAGTATTTT
CDR3: CASSSGLGGDTQYF

D: NA
size: NA
J: TRBJ2-1
V: TRBV27
DNA: TGTGCCAGCAGTCCAAGGGATAGCTCCTACAATGAGCAGTTCTTC
CDR3: CASSPRDSSYNEQFF

D: NA
size: NA
J: TRBJ1-4
V: TRBV19
DNA: TGTGCCAGTAGCGATTGGGCAACTAATGAAAAACTGTTTTTT
CDR3: CASSDWATNEKLFF

D: NA
size: NA
J: TRBJ1-3
V: TRBV6-6
DNA: TGTGCCATCCCCTGGTTCGGGATCTCTGGAAACACCATATATTTT
CDR3: CAIPWFGISGNTIYF

D: NA
size: NA
J: TRBJ1-4
V: TRBV9
DNA: TGTGCCAGCAGCGTAGGGGGGAATAATGAAAAACTGTTTTTT
CDR3: CASSVGGNNEKLFF

D: NA
size: few
J: TRBJ1-6
V: TRBV28
DNA: TGTGCCAGCAGTTTCGTGGGAAGTTCACCCCTCCACTTT
CDR3: CASSFVGSSPLHF

D: NA
size: NA
J: TRBJ1-1
V: TRBV19
DNA: TGTGCCAGTAGTATAACAGGGACGAACACTGAAGCTTTCTTT
CDR3: CASSITGTNTEAFF

D: NA
size: NA
J: TRBJ1-2
V: TRBV15
DNA: TGTGCCACCGCCAAGGACAGCCCGTGGAACTATGGCTACACCTTC
CDR3: CATAKDSPWNYGYTF

D: NA
size: NA
J: TRBJ1-2
V: TRBV7-2
DNA: TGTGCCAGCAGCTTAGGGACATTCTATGGCTACACCTTC
CDR3: CASSLGTFYGYTF

D: NA
size: NA
J: TRBJ1-2
V: TRBV19
DNA: TGTGCCAGTAGTATAGATACGTCAGCTAACTATGGCTACACCTTC
CDR3: CASSIDTSANYGYTF

D: TRBD1
size: NA
J: TRBJ1-1
V: TRBV5-4
DNA: TGTGCCAGCAGCCCACCCGGGACAGGGGGCTGGAACACTGAAGCTTTCTTT
CDR3: CASSPPGTGGWNTEAFF

D: TRBD2
size: NA
J: TRBJ2-2
V: TRBV2
DNA: TGTGCCAGCAGTGCACCCTCCACTAGCGGGGGGACCGGGGAGCTGTTTTTT
CDR3: CASSAPSTSGGTGELFF

D: TRBD1
size: NA
J: TRBJ1-4
V: TRBV29-1
DNA: TGCAGCGTTCAAGTGACAGGGCAGCCTAATGAAAAACTGTTTTTT
CDR3: CSVQVTGQPNEKLFF

D: TRBD1
size: NA
J: TRBJ1-5
V: TRBV28
DNA: TGTGCCAGCAGTTACGGGGACAGCGCCCAGCATTTT
CDR3: CASSYGDSAQHF

D: NA
size: NA
J: TRBJ2-1
V: TRBV3-1/TRBV3-2
DNA: TGTGCCAGCAGCCAAGGAGGGAGATTCAATGAGCAGTTCTTC
CDR3: CASSQGGRFNEQFF

D: TRBD1
size: NA
J: TRBJ1-6
V: TRBV3-1/TRBV3-2
DNA: TGTGCCAGCAGCCCCCAGGGGGGGAATTCACCCCTCCACTTT
CDR3: CASSPQGGNSPLHF

D: NA
size: NA
J: TRBJ2-7
V: TRBV10-1
DNA: TGCGCCAGCAGTCGGGCGGGGACGGGGGAGCAGTACTTC
CDR3: CASSRAGTGEQYF

D: TRBD2
size: NA
J: TRBJ2-5
V: TRBV7-2
DNA: TGTGCCAGCAGCTCCGGAGCGGGGGGGCGGGAGACCCAGTACTTC
CDR3: CASSSGAGGRETQYF

D: NA
size: NA
J: TRBJ1-6
V: TRBV6-2/TRBV6-3
DNA: TGTGCCAGCAGTTATGAGGACACCACTTCACCCCTCCACTTT
CDR3: CASSYEDTTSPLHF

D: NA
size: NA
J: TRBJ2-7
V: TRBV25-1
DNA: TGTGCCAGCAGTGAAGGGGTGGCAGGGACCTACGAGCAGTACTTC
CDR3: CASSEGVAGTYEQYF

D: NA
size: NA
J: TRBJ1-2
V: TRBV7-8
DNA: TGTGCCAGCAGCTTACTTCCGGGGTTCGGATATGGCTACACCTTC
CDR3: CASSLLPGFGYGYTF

D: NA
size: NA
J: TRBJ2-5
V: TRBV7-9
DNA: TGTGCCAGCAGCCCGGAGGGAGGGGGGTTTGAAGAGACCCAGTACTTC
CDR3: CASSPEGGGFEETQYF

D: NA
size: NA
J: TRBJ1-2
V: TRBV7-6
DNA: TGTGCCAGCAGCTTAGGTGGGACACGGTCCTATGGCTACACCTTC
CDR3: CASSLGGTRSYGYTF

D: NA
size: once
J: TRBJ2-5
V: TRBV30
DNA: TGTGCCTGGAGTGTACCCCGGGAATGGGAGACCCAGTACTTC
CDR3: CAWSVPREWETQYF

D: TRBD2
size: NA
J: TRBJ2-5
V: TRBV4-3
DNA: TGCGCCAGCAGCCAGGCGGGACTAGTGAAAGAGACCCAGTACTTC
CDR3: CASSQAGLVKETQYF

D: NA
size: NA
J: TRBJ2-7
V: TRBV3-1/TRBV3-2
DNA: TGTGCCAGCAGCCAAGTCCCGGTTACCTACGAGCAGTACTTC
CDR3: CASSQVPVTYEQYF

D: TRBD1
size: NA
J: TRBJ1-5
V: TRBV7-6
DNA: TGTGCCAGCAGCTTGAGCCCCAACAGGGGGACTAGCAATCAGCCCCAGCATTTT
CDR3: CASSLSPNRGTSNQPQHF

D: TRBD1
size: NA
J: TRBJ1-1
V: TRBV5-1
DNA: TGCGCCAGCAGACAGGGGGCCGATACTGAAGCTTTCTTT
CDR3: CASRQGADTEAFF

D: NA
size: NA
J: TRBJ1-1
V: TRBV6-5
DNA: TGTGCCAGCTTAGTCGCGAGAAACACTGAAGCTTTCTTT
CDR3: CASLVARNTEAFF

D: TRBD2
size: few
J: TRBJ2-5
V: TRBV5-1
DNA: TGCGCCAGCAGCCTCGGGGGGGGCTTCAAGGAGACCCAGTACTTC
CDR3: CASSLGGGFKETQYF

D: TRBD1
size: NA
J: TRBJ2-2
V: TRBV20-1
DNA: TGCAGTGCTAGTAGTGACAGGGCTGCTTACACCGGGGAGCTGTTTTTT
CDR3: CSASSDRAAYTGELFF

D: NA
size: NA
J: TRBJ1-1
V: TRBV29-1
DNA: TGCAGCGTTGAAGACCGTACAGGAGCCAGGAACACTGAAGCTTTCTTT
CDR3: CSVEDRTGARNTEAFF

D: NA
size: NA
J: TRBJ2-2
V: TRBV29-1
DNA: TGCAGCGTTGAGTTTAGCAGAGGAACCGGGGAGCTGTTTTTT
CDR3: CSVEFSRGTGELFF

D: NA
size: NA
J: TRBJ2-6
V: TRBV28
DNA: TGTGCCAGCAGCCGGACAGACGGGGCTGGGGCCAACGTCCTGACTTTC
CDR3: CASSRTDGAGANVLTF

D: NA
size: NA
J: TRBJ1-4
V: TRBV6-1
DNA: TGTGCCAGCAGTGAAGCGCGTAAGGGGAAGGAAAAACTGTTTTTT
CDR3: CASSEARKGKEKLFF

D: TRBD1
size: NA
J: TRBJ1-1
V: TRBV6-2/TRBV6-3
DNA: TGTGCCAGCAGTTACGGGGACAGGGGCTTTCCTGAAGCTTTCTTT
CDR3: CASSYGDRGFPEAFF

D: NA
size: once
J: TRBJ2-5
V: TRBV30
DNA: TGTGCCTGCCACGGATATACCCAGTACTTC
CDR3: CACHGYTQYF

D: NA
size: NA
J: TRBJ1-4
V: TRBV4-1
DNA: TGCGCCAGCAGCCAAGAAGGGGGGAAGGGTAATGAAAAACTGTTTTTT
CDR3: CASSQEGGKGNEKLFF

D: NA
size: many
J: TRBJ1-4
V: TRBV27
DNA: TGTGCCAGCAGTTTCCATAATGAAAAACTGTTTTTT
CDR3: CASSFHNEKLFF

D: NA
size: NA
J: TRBJ1-1
V: TRBV27
DNA: TGTGCCAGCAGTTATCAGGGGTTGGGGAACACTGAAGCTTTCTTT
CDR3: CASSYQGLGNTEAFF

D: NA
size: NA
J: TRBJ2-7
V: TRBV11-2
DNA: TGTGCCAGCAGCCCGAACCCGGTTCTGGGACACGAGCAGTACTTC
CDR3: CASSPNPVLGHEQYF

D: NA
size: NA
J: TRBJ1-2
V: TRBV6-5
DNA: TGTGCCAGCAGTTACTCCCGACAGTCCTATGGCTACACCTTC
CDR3: CASSYSRQSYGYTF

D: NA
size: NA
J: TRBJ1-1
V: TRBV11-3
DNA: TGTGCCAGCAGCTTCTCTGACGCTGAAGCTTTCTTT
CDR3: CASSFSDAEAFF

D: TRBD1
size: NA
J: TRBJ1-2
V: TRBV27
DNA: TGTGCCACCCGGGACAGGGATTATTTCACCTTC
CDR3: CATRDRDYFTF

D: TRBD2
size: NA
J: TRBJ2-3
V: TRBV9
DNA: TGTGCCAGCAGCTGGACTAGCGGCACAGATACGCAGTATTTT
CDR3: CASSWTSGTDTQYF

D: NA
size: once
J: TRBJ2-3
V: TRBV7-9
DNA: TGTGCCAGCAGCCCCCGTGGAGGGGGGGACCCAGATACGCAGTATTTT
CDR3: CASSPRGGGDPDTQYF

D: NA
size: few
J: TRBJ2-7
V: TRBV5-4
DNA: TGTGCCAGCAGCTCGAAGACAGGGAGGTACGAGCAGTACTTC
CDR3: CASSSKTGRYEQYF

D: TRBD2
size: NA
J: TRBJ2-1
V: TRBV19
DNA: TGTGCCAGTACCCCGGGACTAGCGGCAACGTTCTCCTACAATGAGCAGTTCTTC
CDR3: CASTPGLAATFSYNEQFF

D: TRBD1
size: NA
J: TRBJ1-4
V: TRBV5-5
DNA: TGTGCCAGCAGCCCTCCGGGACAGGGATTCGAAAAACTGTTTTTT
CDR3: CASSPPGQGFEKLFF